The 13 T cell receptor beta chains below were found in one sample sequenced in a study of control samples from healthy donors and cancer patients. Clones were read by immunoSEQ multiplex PCR, and TCRdb kept only the in-frame ones, dropping some. The data hold approximately 86,000 clones, with approximately 95% observed a single time. The sample was blood. The receptor set was obtained from a woman in her twenties or thirties in good health.

The J gene is TRBJ1-4, the V gene TRBV6-5, with 7 bases matching TRBD1. CDR1 MNHEY and CDR2 SVGAGI come from the germline V gene. The J segment lost 5 bases and the V segment lost 3 bases, leaving 3 bases of the junction unmatched. CDR3 length equals 14 residues. The CDR3 DNA sequence: TGTGCCAGCAGTTATCGGGACAGAAATGAAAAACTGTTTTTT. Translating it yields CASSYRDRNEKLFF.

J is TRBJ1-2 and V is TRBV6-5; 10 nucleotides line up with TRBD1. The trim removed 4 bases at V and 5 bases at J, leaving 7 bases unmatched. The V gene's germline CDR1 is MNHEY and CDR2 SVGAGI. CDR3 length: 15 amino acids. CDR3 loop: CASSSSGQGIYGYTF. For the CDR3, the DNA is TGTGCCAGCAGTTCCTCGGGACAGGGGATTTATGGCTACACCTTC.

The V gene is TRBV9, the J gene TRBJ2-1; a possible D gene is TRBD2 (6 bases). Germline V gene data show CDR1 as SGDLS and CDR2 as YYNGEE. There are 14 residues in the CDR3. V was clipped by 1 base and J by 6 bases, with 11 bases between them. For the CDR3, the DNA is TGTGCCAGCAGCGTATCAGGAGGGATCAATGAGCAGTTCTTC. Encoded protein: CASSVSGGINEQFF. Full variable domain (outside the CDR3, taken from reference TRBV9 and TRBJ2-1): DSGVTQTPKHLITATGQRVTLRCSPRSGDLSVYWYQQSLDQGLQFLIQYYNGEERAKGNILERFSAQQFPDLHSELNLSSLELGDSALYFCASSVSGGINEQFFGPGTRLTVL.

The genes are TRBV28 and TRBJ1-1; D gene unclear. This CDR3 region has 13 residues. Germline values: CDR1 MDHEN, CDR2 SYDVKM. The V end lost 5 bases, the J end lost 5 bases, and 12 bases lay between the germline ends. CDR3 residues: CASSPREWTEAFF. The CDR3 region has the DNA TGTGCCAGCAGTCCTCGGGAATGGACTGAAGCTTTCTTT. Based on the CDR3 plus reference TRBV28 and TRBJ1-1, the full variable domain is DVKVTQSSRYLVKRTGEKVFLECVQDMDHENMFWYRQDPGLGLRLIYFSYDVKMKEKGDIPEGYSVSREKKERFSLILESASTNQTSMYLCASSPREWTEAFFGQGTRLTVV.

This chain connects TRBV5-6 to TRBJ1-3; no firm D call. The CDR3 contains 15 residues. Trimming pared 4 bases from V and 0 bases from J, leaving 11 bases between. The germline V gene encodes CDR1 SGHDT and CDR2 YYEEEE. CDR3 residues: CASSAGPTSGNTIYF. CDR3 coding DNA: TGTGCCAGCAGCGCCGGGCCTACCTCTGGAAACACCATATATTTT.

V gene TRBV5-1 combines with J gene TRBJ1-4; no definite D call. The germline CDR1 and CDR2 sequences are SGHRS and YFSETQ. Trimming shortened V by 0 bases and J by 4 bases, and 10 bases separated the two germline ends. The length of the CDR3 is 15 residues. This CDR3 is CASSLDWRNNEKLFF. For the CDR3, the DNA is TGCGCCAGCAGCTTGGATTGGCGGAATAATGAAAAACTGTTTTTT.

The chain carries TRBV25-1 and TRBJ1-2, with D unresolved. Germline V gene lookup returns CDR1 MGHDK and CDR2 SYGVNS. V was shortened by 0 bases and J by 6 bases, with 14 bases between the two germline ends. The CDR3 runs 15 residues. The CDR3 coding sequence is TGTGCCAGCAGTGAATATACAGCGATCGAGGATGGCTACACCTTC. This translates into CASSEYTAIEDGYTF.

The CDR3 protein is CASSFLSGSYNEQFF. CDR3 DNA: TGTGCCAGCAGCTTTTTGAGCGGGAGTTACAATGAGCAGTTCTTC. The chain combines TRBV11-3 with TRBJ2-1; TRBD2 agrees at 8 bases. The CDR3 runs to 15 residues. Looked up from germline, CDR1 is SGHNT and CDR2 is YENEEA. V shed 3 bases and J 4 bases; nucleotides not matched to a gene: 5.

The gene calls are TRBV5-1 and TRBJ1-2; 7 nucleotides match TRBD1. The V gene's germline CDR1 is SGHRS and CDR2 YFSETQ. This CDR3 has 14 residues. With V trimmed by 1 base and J by 8 bases, 8 bases remained unmatched. The DNA of the CDR3 is TGCGCCAGCAGCTTGCGACAGGGTTTGTCGGGCTACACCTTC. Translation: CASSLRQGLSGYTF.

This clone was counted only a few times. This chain joins TRBV7-3 and TRBJ2-1; 10 nucleotides match TRBD2. This CDR3 comprises 15 residues. V gave up 2 bases and J gave up 7 bases; unmatched junction bases: 5. Germline CDR1 is SGHTA and CDR2 is FQGTGA. Here the CDR3 DNA reads TGTGCCAGCAGCTTATTCCTAGCGGGAGAGAATGAGCAGTTCTTC. It codes for CASSLFLAGENEQFF.

The chain recombines TRBV7-9 with TRBJ2-4; TRBD2 agrees at 7 bases. Losses at the gene ends were 5 bases for V and 7 bases for J; bases not matched to a gene: 2. The CDR3 has 12 residues. Germline CDR1 SEHNR, CDR2 FQNEAQ (reference sequence). CDR3 coding DNA: TGTGCCAGCAGCGAGGGAGGGAACATTCAGTACTTC. The encoded protein is CASSEGGNIQYF.

This chain joins TRBV25-1 and TRBJ1-5; possibly TRBD1 for D (5 bases). V was trimmed by 3 bases and J by 6 bases, leaving 9 bases between them. The CDR3 has 13 residues. Germline loops: CDR1 MGHDK, CDR2 SYGVNS. CDR3 in DNA: TGTGCCAGCAGTGAGCAGGGAGGTCAGCCCCAGCATTTT. Its protein is CASSEQGGQPQHF. Based on the CDR3 plus reference TRBV25-1 and TRBJ1-5, the full variable domain is EADIYQTPRYLVIGTGKKITLECSQTMGHDKMYWYQQDPGMELHLIHYSYGVNSTEKGDLSSESTVSRIRTEHFPLTLESARPSHTSQYLCASSEQGGQPQHFGDGTRLSIL.

The rearrangement uses TRBV10-1 and TRBJ2-5, with D hard to call. V shed 3 bases and J shed 5 bases, with 10 bases lying between them. Germline values: CDR1 WNHNN, CDR2 SYGVQD (reference sequence). This CDR3 contains 13 residues. DNA for the CDR3: TGCGCCAGCAGTGATTCTACCCCGGAGACCCAGTACTTC. It codes for CASSDSTPETQYF.